These T cell receptor beta chains were read from a single sample in a study of blood T cell repertoires in COVID-19. Assay used: immunoSEQ multiplex PCR; TCRdb lists only in-frame clones, some missing. This table has 200,000 to 300,000 clones, 83% appearing once. Material: PBMCs or T cells enriched from blood (not recorded which). The receptors originated from a woman aged 40 to 49 who had been exposed to COVID-19. The CDR3 runs from the conserved cysteine through the conserved F or W. Each record gives: V gene, clone size, CDR3 length, J gene, D gene, CDR3 protein, CDR3 DNA. D genes are given only for firm matches. Clone sizes are given selectively: once, few, many, or a class where the clone is expanded.

V gene: TRBV19
clone size: -
CDR3 length: 12
J gene: TRBJ2-7
D gene: -
CDR3 protein: CASSTTSYEQYF
CDR3 DNA: TGTGCCAGTAGTACAACTAGTTACGAGCAGTACTTC

V gene: TRBV11-2
clone size: -
CDR3 length: 15
J gene: TRBJ1-6
D gene: -
CDR3 protein: CASSLMSPGNSPLHF
CDR3 DNA: TGTGCCAGCAGCTTAATGTCGCCAGGGAATTCACCCCTCCACTTT

V gene: TRBV7-2
clone size: once
CDR3 length: 14
J gene: TRBJ2-7
D gene: -
CDR3 protein: CASSLVTGSYEQYF
CDR3 DNA: TGTGCCAGCAGCTTAGTAACAGGGTCCTACGAGCAGTACTTC

V gene: TRBV5-1
clone size: -
CDR3 length: 16
J gene: TRBJ1-1
D gene: TRBD1
CDR3 protein: CASSLRSTGANTEAFF
CDR3 DNA: TGCGCCAGCAGCTTGCGATCTACAGGGGCAAACACTGAAGCTTTCTTT

V gene: TRBV9
clone size: -
CDR3 length: 20
J gene: TRBJ1-4
D gene: TRBD1
CDR3 protein: CASSARAGGTVPATNEKLFF
CDR3 DNA: TGTGCCAGCAGCGCACGGGCAGGGGGCACAGTCCCGGCAACTAATGAAAAACTGTTTTTT

V gene: TRBV18
clone size: -
CDR3 length: 16
J gene: TRBJ1-5
D gene: TRBD1
CDR3 protein: CASSPGQGARNQPQHF
CDR3 DNA: TGTGCCAGCTCACCAGGACAGGGGGCCCGAAATCAGCCCCAGCATTTT

V gene: TRBV29-1
clone size: -
CDR3 length: 14
J gene: TRBJ1-2
D gene: -
CDR3 protein: CSVAPMEEGLGYTF
CDR3 DNA: TGCAGCGTTGCACCGATGGAGGAGGGCTTAGGCTACACCTTC

V gene: TRBV30
clone size: once
CDR3 length: 12
J gene: TRBJ2-7
D gene: -
CDR3 protein: CAWSGQTYEQYF
CDR3 DNA: TGTGCCTGGAGTGGACAGACCTACGAGCAGTACTTC

V gene: TRBV18
clone size: -
CDR3 length: 12
J gene: TRBJ1-2
D gene: -
CDR3 protein: CASSTGQYGYTF
CDR3 DNA: TGTGCCAGCTCAACTGGACAATATGGCTACACCTTC

V gene: TRBV5-1
clone size: -
CDR3 length: 16
J gene: TRBJ2-1
D gene: TRBD2
CDR3 protein: CASSLTAGGHWNEQFF
CDR3 DNA: TGCGCCAGCAGCTTGACGGCGGGGGGCCACTGGAATGAGCAGTTCTTC

V gene: TRBV2
clone size: -
CDR3 length: 13
J gene: TRBJ1-6
D gene: -
CDR3 protein: CASSNSRNSPLHF
CDR3 DNA: TGTGCCAGCAGTAACAGTAGAAATTCACCCCTCCACTTT

V gene: TRBV9
clone size: -
CDR3 length: 16
J gene: TRBJ2-5
D gene: TRBD2
CDR3 protein: CASSVEGSGGWETQYF
CDR3 DNA: TGTGCCAGCAGCGTAGAAGGTAGCGGGGGGTGGGAGACCCAGTACTTC

V gene: TRBV12-3/TRBV12-4
clone size: -
CDR3 length: 13
J gene: TRBJ2-7
D gene: -
CDR3 protein: CASRTGGAYEQYF
CDR3 DNA: TGTGCCAGCCGGACCGGCGGGGCGTACGAGCAGTACTTC

V gene: TRBV27
clone size: -
CDR3 length: 12
J gene: TRBJ1-1
D gene: TRBD1
CDR3 protein: CASRQGYTEAFF
CDR3 DNA: TGTGCCAGCAGACAGGGGTACACTGAAGCTTTCTTT